This entry lists 21 T cell receptor beta chains sequenced from one sample in a study of cytomegalovirus exposure and HLA in healthy donors. The study ran its PCR with 60 Vbeta and 13 Jbeta primers. TCRdb's table, derived via immunoSEQ multiplex PCR, lists solely in-frame clones and lacks some. The table has 180,000 or so clones, roughly 73% seen once; the top ten hold 2.5% to 4%. The sample comprised PBMCs. These receptor sequences come from a female donor in good health and CMV-seronegative.

In this sample, this clone turned up once. V is TRBV18 and J is TRBJ1-2; no reliable D call. The CDR3 covers 15 residues. From germline, CDR1 is KGHSH and CDR2 LQKENI. V lost 5 bases and J lost 0, with 13 bases in between. CDR3 in amino acids: CASSSYGVPNYGYTF. The DNA of the CDR3 is TGTGCCAGCTCATCCTACGGAGTCCCTAACTATGGCTACACCTTC.

The V and J genes are TRBV6-5 and TRBJ1-2, with 7 nucleotides matching TRBD1. The V segment lost 6 bases and the J segment 8 bases; nucleotides outside the gene matches: 9. The CDR3 runs to 13 residues. CDR1 MNHEY and CDR2 SVGAGI come from the germline V gene. CDR3 loop: CASRMTGNGGYTF. CDR3 DNA: TGTGCCAGCAGAATGACAGGGAATGGGGGCTACACCTTC.

As for this clone: A junction end diverges from the germline sequence, so it may reflect a read error. The chain employs TRBV2 and TRBJ2-7, with 7 bases that match TRBD1. Germline values: CDR1 SNHLY, CDR2 FYNNEI. The CDR3 has 15 residues. In DNA, the CDR3 is TGTGCCAGCACTGAACAGGGGCTTGCGACCTACGAGCAGTACTTC. This translates into CASTEQGLATYEQYF.

Concerning this clone: Other nucleotide sequences from this sample produce the same CDR3. The CDR3, as DNA: TGTGCCAGCAGTTTAAGTGGGAGTAACTATGGCTACACCTTC. This encodes CASSLSGSNYGYTF. This chain joins TRBV28 and TRBJ1-2; unclear D gene. Trimming shortened V by 2 bases and J by 1 base, and 8 bases separated the two germline ends. The CDR3 spans 14 residues. Germline CDR1 and CDR2: MDHEN and SYDVKM.

The CDR3 DNA reads as TGTGCCAGTAGCCGGGACAGTACTAACTATGGCTACACCTTC. This codes for CASSRDSTNYGYTF. This sequence joins TRBV19 and TRBJ1-2; 7 bases are shared with TRBD1. Germline CDR1 is LNHDA and CDR2 is SQIVND (reference sequence). Trimming took 6 bases from V and 0 from J; bases not matched to a gene: 4. CDR3 length equals 14 residues.

The rearrangement links TRBV2 to TRBJ2-7, with 8 nucleotides matching TRBD1. This CDR3 is built from 15 residues. J lost 1 base, V lost 5 bases, and 7 bases had no gene match. Germline-derived CDR1 and CDR2 are SNHLY and FYNNEI. Here the CDR3 DNA reads TGTGCCAGCAGTCTAGGACAGGGTAGATCCTACGAGCAGTACTTC. Translated, it gives CASSLGQGRSYEQYF. The full variable domain, its missing parts supplied by reference TRBV2 and TRBJ2-7, is EPEVTQTPSHQVTQMGQEVILRCVPISNHLYFYWYRQILGQKVEFLVSFYNNEISEKSEIFDDQFSVERPDGSNFTLKIRSTKLEDSAMYFCASSLGQGRSYEQYFGPGTRLTVT.

The rearrangement uses TRBV5-6 and TRBJ1-2, with D perhaps matching TRBD1 (5 bases). The CDR3 covers 17 residues. The germline CDR1 and CDR2 sequences are SGHDT and YYEEEE. The V end was cut by 4 bases, the J end by 4 bases, with 23 bases between. CDR3 amino acids: CASSLIRDKARLYGYTF. The CDR3 DNA is TGTGCCAGCAGCCTAATCAGGGATAAAGCTCGTCTCTATGGCTACACCTTC. The full variable domain, with the rest looked up from reference TRBV5-6 and TRBJ1-2, is DAGVTQSPTHLIKTRGQQVTLRCSPKSGHDTVSWYQQALGQGPQFIFQYYEEEERQRGNFPDRFSGHQFPNYSSELNVNALLLGDSALYLCASSLIRDKARLYGYTFGSGTRLTVV.

J is TRBJ2-7 and V is TRBV27; D is uncertain. The V end was cut by 3 bases, the J end by 2 bases, with 8 bases between. CDR3 length equals 13 residues. Germline loops: CDR1 MNHEY, CDR2 SMNVEV (reference sequence). CDR3 DNA sequence: TGTGCCAGCAGTTTTGGGCAGACCTACGAGCAGTACTTC. Translating gives CASSFGQTYEQYF.

The chain links TRBV6-6 to TRBJ2-2; 7 positions match TRBD1. V was clipped by 10 bases and J by 1 base; unmatched bases: 6. The CDR3 extends over 14 amino acids. Germline loops: CDR1 MNHNY, CDR2 SVGAGI (reference sequence). The CDR3 sequence is CAMRQGVNTGELFF. For the CDR3, the DNA is TGTGCCATGCGGCAGGGGGTGAACACCGGGGAGCTGTTTTTT.

The V and J genes are TRBV18 and TRBJ2-6; maybe TRBD1 (5 bases). V was cut by 6 bases and J by 2 bases, with 11 bases left in between. Germline assignment: CDR1 KGHSH and CDR2 LQKENI. The CDR3 sequence is 15 residues long. CDR3 sequence reads: CASSPRQTGANVLTF. CDR3 DNA: TGTGCCAGCTCTCCCCGACAGACTGGGGCCAACGTCCTGACTTTC. Drawing the rest from reference TRBV18 and TRBJ2-6, the complete variable domain is NAGVMQNPRHLVRRRGQEARLRCSPMKGHSHVYWYRQLPEEGLKFMVYLQKENIIDESGMPKERFSAEFPKEGPSILRIQQVVRGDSAAYFCASSPRQTGANVLTFGAGSRLTVL.

This clone was recorded once. The chain is built from TRBV28 and TRBJ1-6, with 8 bases matching TRBD1. Germline V gene lookup returns CDR1 MDHEN and CDR2 SYDVKM. There are 15 residues in the CDR3. V lost 6 bases, J lost 4 bases, and 5 bases stayed unmatched. The CDR3 is CASSLQGGYNSPLHF. CDR3 DNA: TGTGCCAGCAGCCTACAGGGGGGATATAATTCACCCCTCCACTTT. Full variable domain (rest looked up from reference TRBV28 and TRBJ1-6): DVKVTQSSRYLVKRTGEKVFLECVQDMDHENMFWYRQDPGLGLRLIYFSYDVKMKEKGDIPEGYSVSREKKERFSLILESASTNQTSMYLCASSLQGGYNSPLHFGNGTRLTVT.

The V call is TRBV20-1, the J call TRBJ1-1, with unresolved D. V was pared by 7 bases and J by 5 bases, with 11 bases between. CDR1 and CDR2 from the germline V gene are DFQATT and SNEGSKA (reference sequence). This CDR3 has 11 residues. CDR3 in amino acids: CSGEERTEAFF. The CDR3 coding sequence is TGCAGTGGAGAGGAGCGGACTGAAGCTTTCTTT.

V usage is TRBV9 and J usage is TRBJ1-5; D is uncertain. Germline V gene sequence: CDR1 SGDLS, CDR2 YYNGEE. V was shortened by 0 bases and J by 1 base, with 8 bases between the two germline ends. CDR3 length: 15 amino acids. The CDR3 sequence is CASSVDVGSNQPQHF. For the CDR3, the DNA is TGTGCCAGCAGCGTAGATGTCGGGAGCAATCAGCCCCAGCATTTT.

The chain couples TRBV19 to TRBJ1-1; tentatively, D is TRBD1 (6 bases). V was cut by 1 base and J by 1 base, with 10 bases left in between. Per the germline V gene, CDR1 is LNHDA and CDR2 is SQIVND (reference sequence). The CDR3 is 15 amino acids. As DNA, the CDR3 is TGTGCCAGTAGTATAGCCGGGACATCGAACACTGAAGCTTTCTTT. Translated: CASSIAGTSNTEAFF.

This rearrangement joins TRBV4-3 to TRBJ2-1, with 8 bases identical to TRBD2. The CDR3 has 17 residues. Germline-derived CDR1 and CDR2 are LGHNA and YSLEER. Trimming cost V 1 base and J 8 bases; bases outside gene matches: 13. CDR3 region: CASSQVGRGAFDHEQFF. The CDR3 DNA follows: TGCGCCAGCAGCCAAGTCGGGCGGGGGGCCTTCGACCATGAGCAGTTCTTC.

CDR3 DNA sequence: TGTGCCAGCAGCTTAACAGGGGGCGATTCACCCCTCCACTTT. It codes for CASSLTGGDSPLHF. This chain uses TRBV11-2 with TRBJ1-6; the match to TRBD1 covers 9 bases. The ends lost 2 bases at V and 8 bases at J; junction bases unmatched: 1. The CDR3 has 14 residues. The germline V gene has CDR1 SGHAT and CDR2 FQNNGV. Together with reference TRBV11-2 and TRBJ1-6, the CDR3 gives the full variable domain: EAGVAQSPRYKIIEKRQSVAFWCNPISGHATLYWYQQILGQGPKLLIQFQNNGVVDDSQLPKDRFSAERLKGVDSTLKIQPAKLEDSAVYLCASSLTGGDSPLHFGNGTRLTVT.

J is TRBJ1-2 and V is TRBV6-5; D gene unclear. Germline V gene sequence: CDR1 MNHEY, CDR2 SVGAGI. The CDR3 contains 13 residues. V was pared by 2 bases and J by 6 bases, with 10 bases between. The DNA for the CDR3 is TGTGCCAGCAGTTACAGGACTCTAGATGGCTACACCTTC. Translated: CASSYRTLDGYTF.

The chain joins TRBV30 to TRBJ2-7; TRBD1 might be the D (6 bases). Looked up from germline, CDR1 is GTSNPN and CDR2 is SVGIG (reference sequence). V gave up 1 base and J gave up 2 bases, with 15 bases separating them. The CDR3 extends over 15 amino acids. CDR3 nucleotides: TGTGCCTGGAGTGGGGGGCCCAATGGGCCCTACGAGCAGTACTTC. It is translated as CAWSGGPNGPYEQYF.

The chain carries TRBV29-1 and TRBJ2-5; unclear D gene. Per germline, CDR1 SQVTM and CDR2 ANQGSEA. V shed 0 bases and J shed 0 bases, with 11 bases lying between them. The CDR3 is 15 residues long. CDR3 in amino acids: CSVEDRKLNQETQYF. The CDR3 nucleotides are TGCAGCGTTGAAGATCGCAAACTGAACCAAGAGACCCAGTACTTC. Together with reference TRBV29-1 and TRBJ2-5, the CDR3 gives the full variable domain: SAVISQKPSRDICQRGTSLTIQCQVDSQVTMMFWYRQQPGQSLTLIATANQGSEATYESGFVIDKFPISRPNLTFSTLTVSNMSPEDSSIYLCSVEDRKLNQETQYFGPGTRLLVL.

The V and J genes are TRBV28 and TRBJ1-2, with 7 bases identical to TRBD1. The germline gives CDR1 MDHEN, CDR2 SYDVKM. After removal of 11 bases from V and 6 bases from J, the junction contained 12 bases not matched to a gene. This CDR3 has 13 amino acids. The CDR3 here is CAGSDRALNGYTF. The CDR3 DNA is TGTGCCGGCTCCGACAGGGCCCTTAATGGCTACACCTTC.

This clone appeared a few times. The V and J genes are TRBV19 and TRBJ2-5, with TRBD2 matching over 7 bases. The CDR3 runs 17 residues. From germline, CDR1 is LNHDA and CDR2 SQIVND (reference sequence). Trimming at V came to 3 bases and at J to 5 bases, leaving 15 bases not matched to a gene. The CDR3 sequence: CASSIGAGDYTGETQYF. The CDR3 bases are TGTGCCAGTAGTATCGGGGCGGGGGACTACACGGGGGAGACCCAGTACTTC.